One and the same sample provided the 12 T cell receptor delta chains below, sequenced in a study of Vδ1+ human thymocytes (dated by TCRdb to the late 2010s). What the work shows at the level of the full study, not this receptor alone: Unlike the oligoclonal repertoires in peripheral blood, the thymic TRG and TRD repertoires appeared highly polyclonal, with Gaussian CDR3 length distributions.

Sequencing used an Illumina MiSeq. RNA extraction was performed with the RNeasy mini kit, and reverse transcription was done with Superscript III. CDR3 amplicons were produced by multiplex PCR using pooled V-gene forward primers and a constant-region reverse primer with Illumina adaptor overhangs. Identical DNA sequences were merged into single rows after TCRdb reprocessed the public reads with CATT. Within this sample are 20,000 to 25,000 delta-chain clones, with around 32% of them counted one time only. The leading ten clones occupy 1.6% of the sample. The antigens of these receptors remain unknown. Sequencing was carried out using Vdelta1+ gamma-delta thymocytes from the thymus. The cell subset or site label here, explained by the study, means: FACS-sorted CD3+ TCRalphabeta- TCRVdelta1+ TCRVdelta2- thymocytes. These receptors came from a boy under three years old who had congenital heart surgery.

This clone has only a few counts. V usage is TRDV1 and J usage is TRDJ1; 7 nucleotides agree with TRDD3. The CDR3 has 16 amino acids. Germline V gene sequence: CDR1 TSWWSYY, CDR2 QGS. Trimming at V came to 5 bases and at J to 4 bases, leaving 13 bases not matched to a gene. The CDR3 coding sequence is TGTGCTCTTGGGTCACGTACTGGGGATGTAAACGATAAACTCATCTTT. Its translation: CALGSRTGDVNDKLIF.

V usage is TRDV1 and J usage is TRDJ1, with 11 bases identical to TRDD3. Trimming cost V 2 bases and J 0 bases; bases outside gene matches: 26. The germline V gene has CDR1 TSWWSYY and CDR2 QGS. This CDR3 has 24 residues. The CDR3 reads CALGEAESRGWWGIRRTDTDKLIF. CDR3 in DNA: TGTGCTCTTGGGGAAGCCGAGTCACGGGGTTGGTGGGGGATACGCAGAACGGACACCGATAAACTCATCTTT.

This clone is deemed medium-sized (0.01 to 0.1%). The V call is TRDV1, the J call TRDJ2; TRDD3 matches at 12 bases. Germline V gene data show CDR1 as TSWWSYY and CDR2 as QGS. The V segment lost 5 bases and the J segment 4 bases; nucleotides outside the gene matches: 14. This CDR3 contains 19 residues. In nucleotides, the CDR3 is TGTGCTCTTGGGAACTACTACGAACTGGGGGATACCGGGACAGCACAACTCTTCTTT. Its translation is CALGNYYELGDTGTAQLFF.

A remark on this clone: This could be a read error, since a much larger clone is one nucleotide away. V and J are TRDV1 and TRDJ1; 7 nucleotides align to TRDD3. The CDR3 loop spans 20 amino acids. Germline V lookup: CDR1 TSWWSYY, CDR2 QGS. CDR3: CAVGELLFGDSDSLGNKLIF. As DNA, the CDR3 is TGTGCTGTTGGGGAACTGCTCTTCGGAGACTCAGACTCACTGGGGAATAAACTCATCTTT.

J is TRDJ1 and V is TRDV1, with TRDD3 matching 9 bases. Per germline, CDR1 TSWWSYY and CDR2 QGS. The CDR3 totals 22 residues. Losses at the gene ends were 3 bases for V and 4 bases for J; bases not matched to a gene: 27. The CDR3 here is CALGEPKYLLGLGDWGSDKLIF. The CDR3 region has the DNA TGTGCTCTTGGGGAGCCCAAATACCTTCTCGGGCTGGGGGATTGGGGAAGCGATAAACTCATCTTT.

Note on this clone: This same CDR3 is encoded by further DNA sequences in the sample. The rearrangement links TRDV1 to TRDJ1, with a weak D call TRDD3 (5 bases). The CDR3 is 19 residues long. V was cut by 0 bases and J by 0 bases, with 20 bases left in between. Germline V gene lookup returns CDR1 TSWWSYY and CDR2 QGS. CDR3 amino acids: CALGELLGDTNRYTDKLIF. Here the CDR3 DNA reads TGTGCTCTTGGGGAACTCCTGGGTGATACTAACCGGTACACCGATAAACTCATCTTT.

By share, this clone ranks as medium-sized (0.01 to 0.1%). The rearrangement joins TRDV1 to TRDJ2, with 7 bases identical to TRDD3. There are 19 residues in the CDR3. Trimming at V came to 4 bases and at J to 2 bases, leaving 16 bases not matched to a gene. CDR1 is TSWWSYY and CDR2 is QGS in the germline V gene. This CDR3 reads CALGVLWNFGDKLTAQLFF. The CDR3 DNA follows: TGTGCTCTTGGGGTTCTTTGGAACTTCGGGGATAAATTGACAGCACAACTCTTCTTT.

A word on this clone: A read error may be the cause here, since a much bigger clone is one base away. The same CDR3 can be traced to other DNA sequences in this sample. The gene calls are TRDV1 and TRDJ1, with D uncertain. This CDR3 comprises 19 residues. CDR1 and CDR2 (germline): TSWWSYY, QGS. Trimming stripped 2 bases from V and 1 base from J, with 23 bases between. In DNA form, the CDR3 reads TGTGCTCTTGGGGAAGTTAAGGGTAAGGATGGGAGCCCCACCGATAAACTCATCTTT. Translation gives CALGEVKGKDGSPTDKLIF.

The V gene is TRDV1, the J gene TRDJ1; 7 nucleotides agree with TRDD2. CDR1 and CDR2 from the germline V gene are TSWWSYY and QGS. V lost 1 base, J lost 0 bases, and 5 bases stayed unmatched. The CDR3 totals 16 residues. The CDR3 loop reads CALGEPFLVYTDKLIF. CDR3 nucleotide sequence: TGTGCTCTTGGGGAACCCTTCCTGGTGTACACCGATAAACTCATCTTT.

A remark on this clone: A much bigger clone sits one base away, suggesting this may be a read error. The genes are TRDV1 and TRDJ1, with 7 bases that match TRDD3. The CDR3 sequence is 19 residues long. CDR1 TSWWSYY and CDR2 QGS come from the germline V gene. The CDR3 DNA reads TGTGCTCTTGGGGAAATCTGCGCTACTGCACTGGGGACCACCGATAAACTCACCTTT. Protein: CALGEICATALGTTDKLTF.

Many counts were recorded for this clone. The chain links TRDV1 to TRDJ1; maybe TRDD3 (6 bases). The CDR3 runs 19 residues. Germline values: CDR1 TSWWSYY, CDR2 QGS. The V end lost 1 base, the J end lost 0 bases, and 21 bases lay between the germline ends. The CDR3 loop reads CALGERTWGSPLYTDKLIF. CDR3 DNA sequence: TGTGCTCTTGGGGAACGAACCTGGGGCTCGCCCTTGTACACCGATAAACTCATCTTT.

A note on this clone: Other DNA sequences in this specimen translate into the identical CDR3. The chain recombines TRDV1 with TRDJ1; 12 nucleotides align to TRDD3. The CDR3 consists of 17 residues. Losses at the gene ends were 0 bases for V and 3 bases for J; bases not matched to a gene: 5. In germline, CDR1 is TSWWSYY, CDR2 QGS. CDR3 DNA sequence: TGTGCTCTTGGGGAACTAGCCTGGGGGATACGCGCCGATAAACTCATCTTT. It specifies CALGELAWGIRADKLIF.